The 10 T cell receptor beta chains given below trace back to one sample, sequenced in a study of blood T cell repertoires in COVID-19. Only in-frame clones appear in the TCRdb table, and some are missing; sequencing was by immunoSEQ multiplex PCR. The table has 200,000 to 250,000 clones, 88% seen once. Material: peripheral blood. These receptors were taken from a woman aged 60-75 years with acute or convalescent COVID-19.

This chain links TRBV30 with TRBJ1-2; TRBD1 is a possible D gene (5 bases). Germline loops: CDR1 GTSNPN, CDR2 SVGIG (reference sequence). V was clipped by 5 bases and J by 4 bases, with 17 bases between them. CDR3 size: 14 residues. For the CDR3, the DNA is TGTGCCTGGGCTTTGCGGGGCCTTTCCTATGGCTACACCTTC. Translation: CAWALRGLSYGYTF. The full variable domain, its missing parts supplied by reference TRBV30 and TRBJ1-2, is SQTIHQWPATLVQPVGSPLSLECTVEGTSNPNLYWYRQAAGRGLQLLFYSVGIGQISSEVPQNLSASRPQDRQFILSSKKLLLSDSGFYLCAWALRGLSYGYTFGSGTRLTVV.

This CDR3 is CASSLDATGMGYTF. Written as DNA, the CDR3 is TGCGCCAGCAGCTTGGACGCGACAGGGATGGGCTACACCTTC. This rearrangement joins TRBV5-1 to TRBJ1-2, with 7 bases identical to TRBD1. The CDR3 has 14 amino acids. The V and J ends lost 0 bases and 8 bases, in that order; junction bases with no gene match: 7. Germline CDR1 is SGHRS and CDR2 is YFSETQ.

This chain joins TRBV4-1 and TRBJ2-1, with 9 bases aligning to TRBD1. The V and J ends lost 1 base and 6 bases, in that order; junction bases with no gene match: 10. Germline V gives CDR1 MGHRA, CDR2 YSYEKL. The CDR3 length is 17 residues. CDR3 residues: CASSQANTGQGVNEQFF. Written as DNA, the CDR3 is TGCGCCAGCAGCCAAGCCAATACGGGACAGGGCGTCAATGAGCAGTTCTTC.

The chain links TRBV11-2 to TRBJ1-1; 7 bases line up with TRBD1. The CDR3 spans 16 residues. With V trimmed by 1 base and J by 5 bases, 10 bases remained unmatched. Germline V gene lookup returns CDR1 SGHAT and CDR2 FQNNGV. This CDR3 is CASSLVGGRMWTEAFF. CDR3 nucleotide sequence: TGTGCCAGCAGCTTAGTAGGGGGCCGGATGTGGACTGAAGCTTTCTTT.

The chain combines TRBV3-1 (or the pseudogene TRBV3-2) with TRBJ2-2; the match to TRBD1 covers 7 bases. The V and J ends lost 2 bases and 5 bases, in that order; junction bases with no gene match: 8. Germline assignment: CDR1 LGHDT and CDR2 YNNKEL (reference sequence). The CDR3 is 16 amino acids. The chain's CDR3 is CASSQPDRAWTGELFF. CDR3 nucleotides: TGTGCCAGCAGCCAACCTGACAGGGCATGGACCGGGGAGCTGTTTTTT.

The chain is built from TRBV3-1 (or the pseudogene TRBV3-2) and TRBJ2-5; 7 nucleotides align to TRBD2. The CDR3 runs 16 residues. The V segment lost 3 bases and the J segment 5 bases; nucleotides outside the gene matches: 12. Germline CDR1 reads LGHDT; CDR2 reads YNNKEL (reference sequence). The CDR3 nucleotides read TGTGCCAGCAGCCACCAGACGGTTAGGGGAGGGGAGACCCAGTACTTC. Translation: CASSHQTVRGGETQYF.

CDR3 nucleotides: TGTGCCAGCAAGTACATTTTCATCCGGGGTGAGCAGTTCTTC. It specifies CASKYIFIRGEQFF. This chain uses TRBV2 with TRBJ2-1; the D gene is possibly TRBD2 (5 bases). The CDR3 extends over 14 amino acids. Trimming left V 7 bases short and J 9 bases short, with 19 bases between. Per germline, CDR1 SNHLY and CDR2 FYNNEI.

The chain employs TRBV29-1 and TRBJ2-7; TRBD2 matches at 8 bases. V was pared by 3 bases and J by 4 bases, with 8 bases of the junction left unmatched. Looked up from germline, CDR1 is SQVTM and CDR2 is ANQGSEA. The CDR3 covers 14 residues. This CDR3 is CSVEAGGTPYEQYF. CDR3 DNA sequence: TGCAGCGTTGAGGCGGGAGGAACACCTTACGAGCAGTACTTC.

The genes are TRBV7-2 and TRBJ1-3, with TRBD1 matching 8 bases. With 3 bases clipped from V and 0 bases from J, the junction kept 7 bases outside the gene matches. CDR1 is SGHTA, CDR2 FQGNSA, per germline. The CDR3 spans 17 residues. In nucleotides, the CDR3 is TGTGCCAGCAGCTTTGGACAGGGCCCAGTCTCTGGAAACACCATATATTTT. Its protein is CASSFGQGPVSGNTIYF.

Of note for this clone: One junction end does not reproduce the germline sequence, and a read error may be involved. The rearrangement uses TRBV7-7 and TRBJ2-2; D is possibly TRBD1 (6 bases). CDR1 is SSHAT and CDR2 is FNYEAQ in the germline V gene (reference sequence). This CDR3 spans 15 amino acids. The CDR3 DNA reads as TGTGCTAGCAGCATAAAGGGGGTCGACACCGGGGAGCTGTTTTTT. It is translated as CASSIKGVDTGELFF.